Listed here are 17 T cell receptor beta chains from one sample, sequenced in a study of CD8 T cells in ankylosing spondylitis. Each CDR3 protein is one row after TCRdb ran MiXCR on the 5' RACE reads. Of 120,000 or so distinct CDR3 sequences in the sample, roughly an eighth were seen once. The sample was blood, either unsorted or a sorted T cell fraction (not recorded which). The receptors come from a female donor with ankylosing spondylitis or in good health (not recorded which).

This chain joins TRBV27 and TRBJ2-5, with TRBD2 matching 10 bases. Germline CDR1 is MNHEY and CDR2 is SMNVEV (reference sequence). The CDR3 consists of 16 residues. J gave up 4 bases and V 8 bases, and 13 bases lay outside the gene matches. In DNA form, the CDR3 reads TGTGCCAGCCCCTGTCGGGTAGCGGGAGGAAGAGAGACCCAGTACTTC. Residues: CASPCRVAGGRETQYF.

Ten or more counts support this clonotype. CDR3 loop: CSVVDGFGTEAFF. The CDR3 DNA reads as TGCAGCGTTGTCGACGGTTTCGGCACTGAAGCTTTCTTT. V and J are TRBV29-1 and TRBJ1-1; the D is unclear. The CDR3 has 13 residues. V was trimmed by 4 bases and J by 4 bases, leaving 13 bases between them. Germline-derived CDR1 and CDR2 are SQVTM and ANQGSEA.

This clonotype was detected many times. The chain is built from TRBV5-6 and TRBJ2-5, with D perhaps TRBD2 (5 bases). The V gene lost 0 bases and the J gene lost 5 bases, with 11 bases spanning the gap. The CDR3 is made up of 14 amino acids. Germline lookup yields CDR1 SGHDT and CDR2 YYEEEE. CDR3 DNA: TGTGCCAGCAGCTTGGCGCTAGCCGAGGAGACCCAGTACTTC. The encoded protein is CASSLALAEETQYF.

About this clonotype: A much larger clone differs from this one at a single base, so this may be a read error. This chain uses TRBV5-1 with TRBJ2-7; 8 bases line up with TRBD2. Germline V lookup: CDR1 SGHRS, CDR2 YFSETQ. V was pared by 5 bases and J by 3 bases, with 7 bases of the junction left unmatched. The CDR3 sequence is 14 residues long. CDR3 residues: CASRDALADYEQYF. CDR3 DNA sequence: TGCGCCAGCAGGGATGCACTAGCGGACTACGAGCAGTACTTC.

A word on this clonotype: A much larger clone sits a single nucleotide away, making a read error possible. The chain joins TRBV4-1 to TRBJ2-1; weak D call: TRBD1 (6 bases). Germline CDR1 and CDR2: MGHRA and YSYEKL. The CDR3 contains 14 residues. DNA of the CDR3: TGCGCCAGCAGCCAAGGCCCCGGACAGTTTGAGCACTTCTTC. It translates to CASSQGPGQFEHFF.

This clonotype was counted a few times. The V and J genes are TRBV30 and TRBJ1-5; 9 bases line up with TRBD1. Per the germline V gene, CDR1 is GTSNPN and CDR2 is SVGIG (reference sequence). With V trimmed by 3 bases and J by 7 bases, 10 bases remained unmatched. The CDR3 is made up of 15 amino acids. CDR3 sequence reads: CAWSPRDRVNQPQHF. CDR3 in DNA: TGTGCCTGGAGCCCCCGGGACAGGGTAAACCAGCCCCAGCATTTT.

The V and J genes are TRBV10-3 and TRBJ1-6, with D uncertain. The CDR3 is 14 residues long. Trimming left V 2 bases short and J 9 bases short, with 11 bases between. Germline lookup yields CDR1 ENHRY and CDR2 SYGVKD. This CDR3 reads CAISERAGGSPLHF. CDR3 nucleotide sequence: TGTGCCATCAGTGAGCGGGCAGGAGGTTCACCCCTCCACTTT.

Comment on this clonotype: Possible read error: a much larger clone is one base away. The CDR3 nucleotides are TGCGTCAGCAGCTTGGCCAGGACGGATGAAAAACTGTTTTTT. Its protein is CVSSLARTDEKLFF. The gene calls are TRBV5-1 and TRBJ1-4; D is undetermined. The germline V gene encodes CDR1 SGHRS and CDR2 YFSETQ. The CDR3 runs to 14 residues.

The CDR3: CSASGYTEAFF. CDR3 sequence (DNA): TGCAGCGCCTCAGGGTACACTGAAGCTTTCTTT. The chain links TRBV29-1 to TRBJ1-1; D perhaps matches TRBD1 (5 bases). The germline CDR1 and CDR2 sequences are SQVTM and ANQGSEA. Trimming cost V 7 bases and J 3 bases, with 9 bases left between them. The CDR3 runs to 11 residues.

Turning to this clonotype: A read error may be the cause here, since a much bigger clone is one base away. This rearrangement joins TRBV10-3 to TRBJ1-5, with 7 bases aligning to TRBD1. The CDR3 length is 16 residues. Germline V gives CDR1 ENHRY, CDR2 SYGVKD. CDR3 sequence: CVISDGAGTDDQPQHF. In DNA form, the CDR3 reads TGTGTCATCAGTGACGGAGCCGGGACAGATGATCAGCCCCAGCATTTT.

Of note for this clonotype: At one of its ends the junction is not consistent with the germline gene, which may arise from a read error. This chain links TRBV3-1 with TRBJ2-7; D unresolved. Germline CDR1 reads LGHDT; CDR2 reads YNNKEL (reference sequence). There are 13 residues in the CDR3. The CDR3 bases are TGTGCCAGCAGCCAAGACGCCAGCCCAATCTGGAACTTC. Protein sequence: CASSQDASPIWNF.

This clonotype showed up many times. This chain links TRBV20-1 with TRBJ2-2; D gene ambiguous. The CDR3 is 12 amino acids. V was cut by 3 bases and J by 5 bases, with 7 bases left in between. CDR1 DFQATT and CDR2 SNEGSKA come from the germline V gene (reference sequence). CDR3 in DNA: TGCAGTGCTAGGATCCTAACCGGGGAGCTGTTTTTT. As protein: CSARILTGELFF.

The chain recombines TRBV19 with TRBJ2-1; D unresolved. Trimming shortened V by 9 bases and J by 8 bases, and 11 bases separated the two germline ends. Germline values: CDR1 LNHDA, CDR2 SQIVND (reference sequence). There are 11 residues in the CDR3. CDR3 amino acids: CASRLGYEQFF. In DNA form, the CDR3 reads TGTGCCAGCAGACTGGGCTATGAGCAGTTCTTC.

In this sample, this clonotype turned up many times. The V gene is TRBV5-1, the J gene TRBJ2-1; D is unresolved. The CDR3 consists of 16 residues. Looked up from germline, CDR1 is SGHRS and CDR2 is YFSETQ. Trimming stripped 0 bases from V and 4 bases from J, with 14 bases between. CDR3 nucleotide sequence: TGCGCCAGCAGCTTGGCCGCTGAACTTCTTTACAATGAGCAGTTCTTC. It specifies CASSLAAELLYNEQFF.

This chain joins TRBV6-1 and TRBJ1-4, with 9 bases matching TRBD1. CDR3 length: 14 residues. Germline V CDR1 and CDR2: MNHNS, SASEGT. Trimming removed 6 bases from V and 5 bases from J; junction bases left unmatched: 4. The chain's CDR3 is CASRDRGGNEKLFF. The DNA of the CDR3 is TGTGCCAGCAGGGACAGGGGAGGAAATGAAAAACTGTTTTTT.

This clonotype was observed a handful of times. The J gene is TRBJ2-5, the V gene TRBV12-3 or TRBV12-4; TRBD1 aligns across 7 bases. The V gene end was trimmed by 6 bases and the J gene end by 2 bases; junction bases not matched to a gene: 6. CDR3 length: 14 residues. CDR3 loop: CASSPRGYQETQYF. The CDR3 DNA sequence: TGTGCCAGCAGCCCCAGGGGGTATCAAGAGACCCAGTACTTC.

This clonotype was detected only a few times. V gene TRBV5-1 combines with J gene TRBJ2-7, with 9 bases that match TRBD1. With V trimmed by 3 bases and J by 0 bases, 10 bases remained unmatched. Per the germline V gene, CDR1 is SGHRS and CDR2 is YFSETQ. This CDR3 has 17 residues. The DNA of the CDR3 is TGCGCCAGCAGCTCCCCATTTGGGACAGGGAGCTCCTACGAGCAGTACTTC. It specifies CASSSPFGTGSSYEQYF.